This T cell receptor beta chain was found in a study of shared clonotypes between healthy human individuals (dated by TCRdb to the early 2020s). Background for the entire study: A couple of women and three men aged 18 to 49 years were included in the cohort. Per donor, three plates each were used for CD4 naive and CD4 memory, two for CD8 naive, and one for CD8 memory. To estimate repertoire size and how much clonotype sharing occurs between individuals, the study deeply sequenced the blood TCR repertoires of roughly 5 healthy adults. To increase sequencing depth and limit assay-specific biases, different laboratories used diverse techniques to prepare libraries and sequence TCR repertoires. Between about 0.94 and 8.9 billion PBMCs per donor were obtained by leukapheresis.

The paper as a whole reports these results and caveats: Sharing across four donors was observed for roughly 5.4% of naive CD4, about 3.2% of naive CD8, about 2.3% of memory CD4, and about 0.38% of memory CD8 clonotypes. Only blood was sampled, and tissue TCR repertoires likely differ from those in blood. Clonotypes shared by all four sorted-subset donors showed higher generation probabilities than non-shared clonotypes. Naive subsets generally had larger estimated clonotype richness than memory subsets. The small number of donors limited the genetic and exposure-history diversity represented. Even with the large sequencing depth, rarefaction of the sorted-subset datasets indicated that sequencing was incomplete. Based on pairwise subsampling, the degree of clonotype sharing among donors was expected to be affected by sequencing depth.

Using the deep immunoSEQ assay, TCR CDR3 regions were amplified from genomic DNA by multiplex PCR. Extracted genomic DNA from each cell subset was spread evenly across all wells of several immunoSEQ 96-well plates, with each plate serving as a replicate. Each replicate PCR for sorted subsets received about 0.2 ug genomic DNA, equal to 30,000 or so T cell genomes. Purified libraries were quantified with a Qubit 3.0 fluorometer, sized on a Bioanalyzer 2100, and re-quantified with the KAPA Library Quantification kit. Every immunoSEQ 96-well plate was sequenced on a dedicated single-read 150-cycle Illumina NextSeq 550 flow cell. Processing in the source paper ran as follows. Because the immunoSEQ output held only junctional sequences and lacked quality scores, the filtering could not match the filtering applied to full-length reads. Sequences were annotated with PyIR, a Python wrapper for IgBLAST v1.9, and V/J genes and CDR3 were assigned using IMGT germline references. Reads were removed for weak V/J assignments (E-value above 1e-6), missing CDR3, stop codons, out-of-frame junctions, or ambiguous translated residues. V3J clonotypes were defined as sequences sharing the same inferred V gene, J gene, and CDR3 amino acid sequence. Percentage overlap between repertoires was calculated by dividing the number of shared unique clonotypes by the size of the smaller repertoire. Repertoire richness was assessed with RTK rarefaction, the Chao1 estimator, and Recon v2.1 estimates of unobserved clonotypes. For all TCRbeta clonotypes obtained by the gDNA method from a few donors, generation probabilities were computed with OLGA. The table comes from immuneACCESS by way of TCRdb, which keeps in-frame sequences with V and J called. Part of the clones is missing from these tables; in studies checked, under half for an unresolved V gene and the rest for unknown reasons. V and J calls and clone size are as listed in that table; D and trimming were resolved from the DNA. Present in this sample are some 680,000 clones, more than 70% of which were seen just once. Of the sample, 1.5% to 2% falls within the top ten clones.

The donors were healthy, HIV-negative adults with no recently reported acute infections or vaccinations. Only Caucasian adults living in Nashville, Tennessee, USA were represented among the donors. CD4+ T cells were enriched by magnetic negative selection, after which naive cells were positively selected on CD45RA and the negative fraction was taken as the memory subset. Blood was obtained by leukapheresis, after which PBMCs were separated by Ficoll-Histopaque density gradient centrifugation and cryopreserved in liquid nitrogen vapor phase. Analytical flow cytometry was used to check the purity and quantity of each magnetically sorted T cell population. From each sorted fraction, genomic DNA was isolated and quantified by UV absorbance on a Nanodrop 2000c. This clone was found a few times. The antigen this receptor binds is unknown. Nothing much larger sits one base from this clone, and base qualities are not available.

Material: memory CD4+ T cells sorted from blood. The sample's cell subset or site, from its label and the paper: CD45RA-negative fraction. This clonotype originated in a woman in her thirties in good health.

The CDR3 region has the sequence CASRLRDSRRNGYTF. The sequence in DNA is TGTGCCAGCAGGCTCAGAGACAGCCGTCGAAATGGCTACACCTTC. The sequence joins TRBV28 to TRBJ1-2; TRBD1 could be the D gene, as 5 bases match. CDR1 and CDR2 (MDHEN, SYDVKM) derive from the germline V gene. The V end loses 6 bases and the J end loses 6 bases, and a stretch of 20 bases separates them. From the cysteine through the phenylalanine, the CDR3 covers 15 amino acids. Only CDR3 DNA remains: 45 bases, in frame from the first base.